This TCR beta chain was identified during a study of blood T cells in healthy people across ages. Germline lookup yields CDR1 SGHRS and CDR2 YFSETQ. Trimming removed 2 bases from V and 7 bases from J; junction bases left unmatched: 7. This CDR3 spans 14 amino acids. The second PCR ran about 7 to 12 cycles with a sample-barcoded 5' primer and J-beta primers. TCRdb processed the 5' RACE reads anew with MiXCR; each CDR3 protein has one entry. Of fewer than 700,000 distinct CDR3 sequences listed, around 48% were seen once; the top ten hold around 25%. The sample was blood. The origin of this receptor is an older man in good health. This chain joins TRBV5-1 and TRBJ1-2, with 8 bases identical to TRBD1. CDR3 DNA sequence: TGCGCCAGCAGCTTACTGACAGGGGAGGGTGGCTACACCTTC. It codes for CASSLLTGEGGYTF.